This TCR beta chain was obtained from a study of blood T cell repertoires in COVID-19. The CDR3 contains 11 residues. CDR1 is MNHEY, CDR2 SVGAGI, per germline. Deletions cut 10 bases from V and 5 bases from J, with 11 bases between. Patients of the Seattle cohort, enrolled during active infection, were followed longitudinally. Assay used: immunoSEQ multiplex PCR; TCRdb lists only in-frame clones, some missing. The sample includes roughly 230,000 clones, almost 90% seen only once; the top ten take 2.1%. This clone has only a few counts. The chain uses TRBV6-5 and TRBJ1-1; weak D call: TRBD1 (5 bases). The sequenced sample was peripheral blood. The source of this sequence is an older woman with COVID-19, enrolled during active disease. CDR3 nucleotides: TGTGCCATAACGCGGGGGACTGAAGCTTTCTTT. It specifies CAITRGTEAFF.